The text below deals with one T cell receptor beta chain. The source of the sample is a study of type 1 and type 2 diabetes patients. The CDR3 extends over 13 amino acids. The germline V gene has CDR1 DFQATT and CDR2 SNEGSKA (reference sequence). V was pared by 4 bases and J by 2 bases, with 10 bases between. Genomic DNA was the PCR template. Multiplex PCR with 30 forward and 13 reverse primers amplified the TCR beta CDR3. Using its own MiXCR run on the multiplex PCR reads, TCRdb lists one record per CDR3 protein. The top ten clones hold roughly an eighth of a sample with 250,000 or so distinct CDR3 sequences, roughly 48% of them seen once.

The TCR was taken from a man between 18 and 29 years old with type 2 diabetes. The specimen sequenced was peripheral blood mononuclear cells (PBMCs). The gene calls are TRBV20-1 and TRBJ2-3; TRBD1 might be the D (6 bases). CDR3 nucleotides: TGCAGTGCTACCGGACAGAACACAGATACGCAGTATTTT. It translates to CSATGQNTDTQYF.